A selection of T cell receptor beta chains follows, all from one sample in a study of T cells after somatic rescue of genetic block. TCRdb keeps only in-frame clones here, not all; method: immunoSEQ multiplex PCR. The sample shows 13,000 to 15,000 clones, about two thirds of them seen only once. The sequenced material came from peripheral blood mononuclear cells (PBMCs). All receptors come from a boy aged 5-17 years. Both conserved end residues are part of each CDR3. D genes are given only for firm matches. The size field is filled for only some rows; it gives once, few, many or a size class.

CDR3nt: TGTGCCAGTAGTCCCCGTCTAGCGGGAGTCTACAATGAGCAGTTCTTC
CDR3aa: CASSPRLAGVYNEQFF
j_gene: TRBJ2-1
abundance: NA
v_gene: TRBV19
d_gene: TRBD2

CDR3nt: TGTGCCAGCAGCCGCACCTTTACAGATACGCAGTATTTT
CDR3aa: CASSRTFTDTQYF
j_gene: TRBJ2-3
abundance: NA
v_gene: TRBV2
d_gene: NA

CDR3nt: TGTGCCAGCAGCGTAATCGCTGGGGGCAATGAGCAGTTCTTC
CDR3aa: CASSVIAGGNEQFF
j_gene: TRBJ2-1
abundance: NA
v_gene: TRBV9
d_gene: NA

CDR3nt: TGTGCCAGCTCACCCCCGGGCTATGGCTACACCTTC
CDR3aa: CASSPPGYGYTF
j_gene: TRBJ1-2
abundance: few
v_gene: TRBV18
d_gene: NA

CDR3nt: TGTGCCTGGAGTCTGGGACGCTACGAGCAGTACTTC
CDR3aa: CAWSLGRYEQYF
j_gene: TRBJ2-7
abundance: once
v_gene: TRBV30
d_gene: NA

CDR3nt: TGTGCCAGCAGCTTAACGATACGCGATACGCAGTATTTT
CDR3aa: CASSLTIRDTQYF
j_gene: TRBJ2-3
abundance: NA
v_gene: TRBV7-3
d_gene: NA

CDR3nt: TGCGCCAGCAGCTTGGCGCCAAAGGGACTAGCGGGAGTGTCTGTTTGGGAGACCCAGTACTTC
CDR3aa: CASSLAPKGLAGVSVWETQYF
j_gene: TRBJ2-5
abundance: NA
v_gene: TRBV5-1
d_gene: TRBD2

CDR3nt: TGTGCCATCAGCCCGGGACTAGCGGTGCTGTTTTTT
CDR3aa: CAISPGLAVLFF
j_gene: TRBJ2-2
abundance: NA
v_gene: TRBV10-3
d_gene: TRBD2

CDR3nt: TGTGCCAGCGAACAGTACGGGGGGGCTCCGGGGACCCAGTACTTC
CDR3aa: CASEQYGGAPGTQYF
j_gene: TRBJ2-5
abundance: NA
v_gene: TRBV6-5
d_gene: TRBD2

CDR3nt: TGTGCCAGCAGCGTAGTAGGAGGGAGCACCGGGGAGCTGTTTTTT
CDR3aa: CASSVVGGSTGELFF
j_gene: TRBJ2-2
abundance: few
v_gene: TRBV9
d_gene: NA